Sequencing of this TCR beta chain was carried out in a study of cytomegalovirus exposure and HLA in healthy donors. CDR3 length: 15 residues. CDR1 MNHNY and CDR2 SVGAGI come from the germline V gene (reference sequence). V lost 0 bases to trimming and J lost 4 bases, with 12 bases between them. The PCR had 60 Vbeta and 13 Jbeta primers. Data came from immunoSEQ multiplex PCR; TCRdb stores just in-frame clones and leaves some out. The table has 160,000 or so clones, 60% to 80% seen once. This clonotype was obtained from a man aged 40-55 years in good health and CMV-seropositive. Source material: PBMCs. The chain has TRBV6-6 and TRBJ1-2; D not resolved. The DNA for the CDR3 is TGTGCCAGCAGTTACTCCGCGTCACCGTCCTATGGCTACACCTTC. Translating it yields CASSYSASPSYGYTF.